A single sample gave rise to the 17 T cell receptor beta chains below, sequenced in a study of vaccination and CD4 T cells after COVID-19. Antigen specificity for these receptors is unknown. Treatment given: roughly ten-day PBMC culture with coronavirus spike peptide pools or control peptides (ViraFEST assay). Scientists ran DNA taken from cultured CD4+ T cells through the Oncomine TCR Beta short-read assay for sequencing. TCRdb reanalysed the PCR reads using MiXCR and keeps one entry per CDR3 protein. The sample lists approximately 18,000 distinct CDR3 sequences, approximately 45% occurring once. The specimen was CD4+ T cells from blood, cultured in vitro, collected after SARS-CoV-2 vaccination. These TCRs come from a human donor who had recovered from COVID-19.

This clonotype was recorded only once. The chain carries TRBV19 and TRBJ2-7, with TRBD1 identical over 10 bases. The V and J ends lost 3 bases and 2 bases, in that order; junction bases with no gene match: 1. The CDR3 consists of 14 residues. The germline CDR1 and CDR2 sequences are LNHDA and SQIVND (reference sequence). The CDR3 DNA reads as TGTGCCAGTAGTATTGGGACAGGGGCCTACGAGCAGTACTTC. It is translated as CASSIGTGAYEQYF.

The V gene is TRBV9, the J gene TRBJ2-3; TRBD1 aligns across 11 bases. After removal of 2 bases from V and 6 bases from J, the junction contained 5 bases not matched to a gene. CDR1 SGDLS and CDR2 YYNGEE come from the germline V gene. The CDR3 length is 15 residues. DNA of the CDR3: TGTGCCAGCAGCGTGCTTGGACAGGGGGCGGATACGCAGTATTTT. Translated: CASSVLGQGADTQYF.

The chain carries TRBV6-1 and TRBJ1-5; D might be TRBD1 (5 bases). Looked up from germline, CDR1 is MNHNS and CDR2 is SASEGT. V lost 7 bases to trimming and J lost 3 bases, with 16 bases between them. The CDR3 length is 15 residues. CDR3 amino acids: CASNNRDGYNQPQHF. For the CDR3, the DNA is TGTGCCAGCAACAACCGGGACGGCTACAATCAGCCCCAGCATTTT.

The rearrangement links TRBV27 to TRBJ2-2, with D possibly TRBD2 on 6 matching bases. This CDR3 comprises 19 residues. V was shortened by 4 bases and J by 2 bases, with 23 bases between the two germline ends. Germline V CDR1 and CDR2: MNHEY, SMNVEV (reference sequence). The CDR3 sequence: CASSWWGWRAGSNTGELFF. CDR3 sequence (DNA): TGTGCCAGCAGTTGGTGGGGGTGGAGGGCAGGGTCCAACACCGGGGAGCTGTTTTTT.

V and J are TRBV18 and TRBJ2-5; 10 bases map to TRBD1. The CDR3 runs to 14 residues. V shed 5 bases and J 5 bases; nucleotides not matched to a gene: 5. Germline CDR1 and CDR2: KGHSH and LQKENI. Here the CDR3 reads CASSSGDRGETQYF. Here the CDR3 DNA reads TGTGCCAGCTCATCTGGGGACAGGGGCGAGACCCAGTACTTC.

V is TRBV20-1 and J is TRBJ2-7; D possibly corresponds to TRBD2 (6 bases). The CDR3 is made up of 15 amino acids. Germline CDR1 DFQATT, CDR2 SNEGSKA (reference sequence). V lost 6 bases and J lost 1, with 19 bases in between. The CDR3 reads CSAGVRDGLSYEQYF. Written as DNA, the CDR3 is TGCAGTGCCGGGGTGCGGGACGGTTTATCCTACGAGCAGTACTTC.

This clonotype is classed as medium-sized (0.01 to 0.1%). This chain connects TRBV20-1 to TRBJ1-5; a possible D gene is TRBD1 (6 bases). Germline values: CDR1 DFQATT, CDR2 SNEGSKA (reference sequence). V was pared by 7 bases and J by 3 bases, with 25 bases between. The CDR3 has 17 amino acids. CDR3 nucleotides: TGCAGTGTCCCCTTCCGGGGGGGGGGCGATATCAATCAGCCCCAGCATTTT. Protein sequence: CSVPFRGGGDINQPQHF.

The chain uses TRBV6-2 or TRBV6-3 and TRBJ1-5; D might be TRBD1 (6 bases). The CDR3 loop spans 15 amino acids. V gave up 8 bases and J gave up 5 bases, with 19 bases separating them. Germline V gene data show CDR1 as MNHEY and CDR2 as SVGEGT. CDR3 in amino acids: CASGDPGQGHQPQHF. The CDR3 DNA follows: TGTGCCAGCGGGGACCCGGGACAAGGACATCAGCCCCAGCATTTT.

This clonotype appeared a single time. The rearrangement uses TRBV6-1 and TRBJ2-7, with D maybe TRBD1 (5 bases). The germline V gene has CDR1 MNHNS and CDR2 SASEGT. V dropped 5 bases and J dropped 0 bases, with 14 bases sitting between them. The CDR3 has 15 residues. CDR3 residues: CASSRGTGGSYEQYF. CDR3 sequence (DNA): TGTGCCAGCAGTAGAGGAACAGGCGGCTCCTACGAGCAGTACTTC.

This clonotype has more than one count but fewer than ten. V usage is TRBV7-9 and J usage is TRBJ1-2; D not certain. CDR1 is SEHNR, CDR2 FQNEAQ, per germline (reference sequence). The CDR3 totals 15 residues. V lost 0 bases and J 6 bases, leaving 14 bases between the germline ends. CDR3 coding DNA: TGTGCCAGCAGCTTAGCGGCGTTCAGGCAAGATGGCTACACCTTC. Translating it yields CASSLAAFRQDGYTF.

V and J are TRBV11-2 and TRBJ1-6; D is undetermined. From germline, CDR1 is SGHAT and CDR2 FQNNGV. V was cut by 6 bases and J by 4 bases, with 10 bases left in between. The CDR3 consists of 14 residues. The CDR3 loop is CASRTTGYNSPLHF. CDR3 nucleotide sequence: TGTGCCAGCAGAACCACCGGATATAATTCACCCCTCCACTTT.

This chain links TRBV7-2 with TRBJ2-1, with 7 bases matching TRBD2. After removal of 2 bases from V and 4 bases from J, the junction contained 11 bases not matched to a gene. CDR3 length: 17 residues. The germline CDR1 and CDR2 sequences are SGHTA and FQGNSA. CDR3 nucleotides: TGTGCCAGCAGCTTAATAGGGACGAGCGGGATGTACAATGAGCAGTTCTTC. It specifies CASSLIGTSGMYNEQFF.

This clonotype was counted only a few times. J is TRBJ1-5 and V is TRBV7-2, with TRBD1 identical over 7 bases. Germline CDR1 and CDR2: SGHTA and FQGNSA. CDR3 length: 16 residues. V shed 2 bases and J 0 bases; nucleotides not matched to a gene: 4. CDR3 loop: CASSLYRGLSNQPQHF. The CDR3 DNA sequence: TGTGCCAGCAGCTTATACAGGGGACTTAGCAATCAGCCCCAGCATTTT.

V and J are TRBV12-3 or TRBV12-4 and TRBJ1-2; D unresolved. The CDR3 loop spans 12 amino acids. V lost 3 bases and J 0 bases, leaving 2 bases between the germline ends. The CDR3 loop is CASSFSNYGYTF. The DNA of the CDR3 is TGTGCCAGCAGTTTTTCTAACTATGGCTACACCTTC.

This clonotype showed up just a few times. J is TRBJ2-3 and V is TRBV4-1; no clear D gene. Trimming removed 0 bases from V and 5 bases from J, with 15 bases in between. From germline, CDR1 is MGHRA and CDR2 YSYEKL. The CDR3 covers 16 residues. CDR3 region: CASSQEGRQAGDTQYF. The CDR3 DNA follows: TGCGCCAGCAGCCAAGAAGGTAGGCAGGCCGGAGATACGCAGTATTTT.

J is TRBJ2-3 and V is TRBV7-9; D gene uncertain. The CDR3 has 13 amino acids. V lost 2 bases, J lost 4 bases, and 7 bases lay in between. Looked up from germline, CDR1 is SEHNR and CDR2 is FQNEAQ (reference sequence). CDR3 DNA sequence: TGTGCCAGCAGCTTAAGGGCTTCAGATACGCAGTATTTT. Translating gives CASSLRASDTQYF.

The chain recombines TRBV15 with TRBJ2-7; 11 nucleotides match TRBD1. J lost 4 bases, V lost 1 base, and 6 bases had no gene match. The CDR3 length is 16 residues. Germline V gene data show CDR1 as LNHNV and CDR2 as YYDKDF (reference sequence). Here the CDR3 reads CATSRGPDRGPYEQYF. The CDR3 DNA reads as TGTGCCACCAGCAGAGGCCCGGACAGGGGGCCATACGAGCAGTACTTC. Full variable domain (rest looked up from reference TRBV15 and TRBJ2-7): DAMVIQNPRYQVTQFGKPVTLSCSQTLNHNVMYWYQQKSSQAPKLLFHYYDKDFNNEADTPDNFQSRRPNTSFCFLDIRSPGLGDTAMYLCATSRGPDRGPYEQYFGPGTRLTVT.